The 10 T cell receptor beta chains listed next were all sequenced from one sample in a study of T cell responses to AZD1222 COVID-19 vaccine. The repertoire was sequenced with immunoSEQ multiplex PCR; TCRdb's copy has only in-frame clones and lacks some. Seen here are 130,000 to 150,000 clones, roughly 90% observed once, and the top ten hold about 3%. The source was peripheral blood, collected on day 0 of AZD1222 vaccination. All receptors derive from an adult in good health.

The V gene is TRBV24-1, the J gene TRBJ2-5, with D tentatively TRBD2 (5 bases). Per the germline V gene, CDR1 is KGHDR and CDR2 is SFDVKD. V lost 5 bases, J lost 2 bases, and 11 bases lay in between. The CDR3 consists of 14 residues. The CDR3 reads CATSALGEQETQYF. CDR3 DNA sequence: TGTGCCACCAGTGCCTTGGGAGAGCAAGAGACCCAGTACTTC.

The chain links TRBV6-6 to TRBJ1-2; perhaps TRBD1 as D (5 bases). The CDR3 is 14 residues long. CDR1 is MNHNY and CDR2 is SVGAGI in the germline V gene (reference sequence). Between the trimmed V and J ends, which lost 7 bases and 4 bases, there was a span of 16 bases. This CDR3 reads CASIPAGGSYGYTF. The CDR3, as DNA: TGTGCCAGCATCCCCGCTGGGGGGAGCTATGGCTACACCTTC.

This chain connects TRBV6-1 to TRBJ1-5; D uncertain. The V and J ends lost 3 bases and 1 base respectively, with 4 bases between them. This CDR3 has 13 residues. Germline loops: CDR1 MNHNS, CDR2 SASEGT. The CDR3 spells CASSDLSNQPQHF. The CDR3 DNA sequence: TGTGCCAGCAGTGATCTAAGCAATCAGCCCCAGCATTTT.

The chain couples TRBV3-1 (or the pseudogene TRBV3-2) to TRBJ1-1; D perhaps matches TRBD1 (5 bases). This CDR3 spans 15 amino acids. Trimming stripped 4 bases from V and 4 bases from J, with 16 bases between. Germline V gene data show CDR1 as LGHDT and CDR2 as YNNKEL (reference sequence). CDR3 coding DNA: TGTGCCAGCAGCCTCGATCAGGGTTGGGGCACTGAAGCTTTCTTT. Translating it yields CASSLDQGWGTEAFF.

The chain combines TRBV6-5 with TRBJ1-2; D gene ambiguous. CDR1 is MNHEY, CDR2 SVGAGI, per germline. The CDR3 consists of 11 residues. Trimming left V 7 bases short and J 6 bases short, with 9 bases between. This CDR3 is CASIQEDGYTF. The CDR3 bases are TGTGCCAGCATCCAGGAGGATGGCTACACCTTC.

The CDR3 sequence: CASRGGGYFYNEQFF. The CDR3 region has the DNA TGTGCCAGCCGCGGGGGAGGTTACTTTTACAATGAGCAGTTCTTC. The rearrangement uses TRBV7-8 and TRBJ2-1, with 7 positions matching TRBD2. The CDR3 spans 15 residues. Germline CDR1 SGHVS, CDR2 FQNEAQ. V lost 8 bases and J lost 4; bases outside the gene matches: 11.

In DNA, the CDR3 is TGTGCCAGCAGCCAAGATGGCGGGCGGAAGCTCAATGAGCAGTTCTTC. It encodes CASSQDGGRKLNEQFF. The chain couples TRBV3-1 (or the pseudogene TRBV3-2) to TRBJ2-1; D is perhaps TRBD2 (5 bases). CDR1 and CDR2 from the germline V gene are LGHDT and YNNKEL (reference sequence). V shed 0 bases and J shed 6 bases, with 15 bases lying between them. The CDR3 has 16 amino acids.

This sequence joins TRBV10-3 and TRBJ1-6, with unresolved D. Germline V gene sequence: CDR1 ENHRY, CDR2 SYGVKD. The germline V and J ends were trimmed by 0 bases and 5 bases, with 8 bases remaining between them. The CDR3 extends over 15 amino acids. DNA for the CDR3: TGTGCCATCAGTGAGTCGGTCGGACATAATTCACCCCTCCACTTT. Amino acids: CAISESVGHNSPLHF.

CDR3 amino acids: CASSSRPFTAQEYYGYTF. The CDR3 DNA is TGTGCCAGCAGTTCCCGTCCCTTTACAGCGCAGGAGTACTATGGCTACACCTTC. The genes are TRBV28 and TRBJ1-2; the D is unclear. This CDR3 has 18 residues. Trimming removed 4 bases at V and 3 bases at J, with 24 bases between. Germline CDR1 reads MDHEN; CDR2 reads SYDVKM.

This clone was counted once. The rearrangement uses TRBV19 and TRBJ2-1, with 8 nucleotides matching TRBD2. CDR3 length: 14 residues. Germline lookup yields CDR1 LNHDA and CDR2 SQIVND (reference sequence). V lost 6 bases to trimming and J lost 12 bases; unmatched junction nucleotides: 13. The CDR3 loop reads CASSPSGGALVQFF. The CDR3 DNA is TGTGCCAGTAGCCCCTCCGGGGGGGCGTTGGTGCAGTTCTTC. Drawing the rest from reference TRBV19 and TRBJ2-1, the complete variable domain is DGGITQSPKYLFRKEGQNVTLSCEQNLNHDAMYWYRQDPGQGLRLIYYSQIVNDFQKGDIAEGYSVSREKKESFPLTVTSAQKNPTAFYLCASSPSGGALVQFFGPGTRLTVL.